This T cell receptor (beta chain) was obtained from a study of spatial heterogeneity in lung cancer (dated by TCRdb to 2018 to 2020). As for the study more broadly: The donors were about 65 patients from the lung TRACERx cohort who had early-stage, untreated non-small cell lung cancer. Follow-up PBMC samples were sequenced whenever available, with the median time to follow-up being two to three years after resection. Beta-chain transcripts were consistently detected in greater numbers than alpha-chain transcripts, which likely reflects a higher abundance of beta-chain transcripts. In the raw uncorrected reads, each unique combination of TCR and UMI appeared more than ten times on average. In non-small cell lung cancer, the study quantitatively compared TCR alpha and beta repertoires across several tumor regions, matched nontumor lung, and blood. Nonsynonymous mutation counts, determined by whole-exome sequencing of tumor tissue, were related to features of the TCR repertoire. At surgery, both alpha and beta chains were TCR-sequenced in 220 tumor regions, fewer than 85 matched nontumor lung samples and 56 PBMC samples. Paper-wide results and their limitations: Ubiquitous expanded tumor TCRs were detected in blood more often at tumor resection than at routine follow-up. Confirming at a functional level the hypothesis that regional TCRs recognize regional mutations was considered to require additional single-cell paired TCR alpha and beta sequencing. Only about 14 patients were included in comparisons of baseline and follow-up blood repertoires.

Turning to this clonotype: What antigen it recognizes has not been identified. The input lacks base qualities; no much larger clone sits a single base away.

Receptors were amplified or captured by 5' RACE. Sequencing instrument: NextSeq 500. The TCR library protocol attached a unique molecular identifier to each TCR cDNA molecule to allow correction of PCR and sequencing errors. The authors' analysis ran thus. TCR identification, UMI-based error correction and CDR3 extraction were performed with Decombinator tools. TCRs above a frequency of 2 per 1,000, corresponding to the top 1% of the tumor frequency distribution, were defined as expanded. Each repertoire was subsampled 100 times to 5,000 TCRs, after which Renyi diversity was computed with the R vegan package. CDR3 similarity networks were built from amino acid triplet string-kernel similarity, with CDR3s being connected when pairwise similarity was above 0.82. TCRdb took the public reads, trimmed them with fastp at Q25, ran MiXCR for clone calling and kept in-frame beta chains. Rows are combined by CDR3 protein, so each entry shows the most common genes and DNA. The authors' filters were not applied to this entry. This sample is represented by 95,000 to 130,000 distinct CDR3 sequences; roughly an eighth of them were singletons. Of the sample, around 16% falls within the top ten clones.

The time point label of this sample denotes: blood at routine non-recurrence follow-up after resection. For TCR sequencing, whole RNA was extracted from tumor and nontumor lung tissue, or from cryopreserved PBMC samples, and no cell sorting was done. Only patients for whom sufficient RNA was available from at least two tumor regions were selected for TCR sequencing. This receptor was obtained from a male donor with early-stage non-small cell lung cancer. Specimen: PBMCs, collected at follow-up.

At the DNA level, the sequence is TGTGCCGAACAGTTGAGGTTCTTC. Its translation is CAEQLRFF. The sequence is built from TRBV5-7 and TRBJ2-1, with the D gene call left open. TRBV5-7 is labeled an ORF, and its function is uncertain. Trimming takes 10 bases from V and 15 bases from J, and the germline ends sit 11 bases apart. Taken from cysteine to phenylalanine, the CDR3 has 8 residues. CDR3 DNA is the only sequence kept; it has 24 bases, read in frame from the first base.